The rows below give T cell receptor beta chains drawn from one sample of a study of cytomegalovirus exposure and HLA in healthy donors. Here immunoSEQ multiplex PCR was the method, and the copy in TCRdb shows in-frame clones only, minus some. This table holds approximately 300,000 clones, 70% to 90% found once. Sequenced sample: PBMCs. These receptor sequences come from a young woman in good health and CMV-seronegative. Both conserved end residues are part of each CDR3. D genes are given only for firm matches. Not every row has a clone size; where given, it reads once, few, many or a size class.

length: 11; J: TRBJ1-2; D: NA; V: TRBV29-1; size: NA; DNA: TGCAGCGTTGAAGACTTTCCCTACTACACCTTC; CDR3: CSVEDFPYYTF
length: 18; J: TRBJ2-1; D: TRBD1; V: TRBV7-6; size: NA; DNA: TGTGCCAGCAGCTTAGCGAGGACAGGGATAAGCTCCTACAATGAGCAGTTCTTC; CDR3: CASSLARTGISSYNEQFF
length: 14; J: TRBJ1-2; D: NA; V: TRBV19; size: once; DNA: TGTGCCAGTAGTATAAGACCGGGGGACTATGGCTACACCTTC; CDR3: CASSIRPGDYGYTF
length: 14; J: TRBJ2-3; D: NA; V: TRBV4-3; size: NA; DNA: TGCGCCAGCAGCCGAGGACAGCCGACAGATACGCAGTATTTT; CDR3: CASSRGQPTDTQYF
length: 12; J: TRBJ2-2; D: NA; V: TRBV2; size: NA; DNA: TGTGCCAGCAGCCCAACTACCGGGGAGCTGTTTTTT; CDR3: CASSPTTGELFF
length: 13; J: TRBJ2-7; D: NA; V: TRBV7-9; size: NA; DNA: TGTGCCAGCAGCTCCCCGGGAGTTAGCGAGCAGTACTTC; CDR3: CASSSPGVSEQYF
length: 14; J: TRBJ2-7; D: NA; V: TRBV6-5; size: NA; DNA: TGTGCCAGCACCACGCCGGGGGACCCCGGCGAGCAGTACTTC; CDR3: CASTTPGDPGEQYF
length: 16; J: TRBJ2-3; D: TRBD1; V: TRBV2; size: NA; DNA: TGTGCCAGCAGTTGGTTCGGGACAGGGCGCACAGATACGCAGTATTTT; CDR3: CASSWFGTGRTDTQYF
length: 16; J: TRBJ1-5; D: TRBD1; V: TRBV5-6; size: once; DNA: TGTGCCAGCAGCTTAGGGGACAGGGGGCTTGGACAGCCCCAGCATTTT; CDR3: CASSLGDRGLGQPQHF
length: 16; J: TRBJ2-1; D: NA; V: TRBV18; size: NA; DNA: TGTGCCAGCTCACCACCCCGGGACTCCGTCTACAATGAGCAGTTCTTC; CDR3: CASSPPRDSVYNEQFF
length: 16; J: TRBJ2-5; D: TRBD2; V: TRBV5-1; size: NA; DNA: TGCGCCAGCAGCCCGGGACTAGCGGGAGGCCAAGAGACCCAGTACTTC; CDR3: CASSPGLAGGQETQYF
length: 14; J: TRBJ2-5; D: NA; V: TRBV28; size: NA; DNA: TGTGCCAGCAGTCATTCTCAGGGTGGAGAGACCCAGTACTTC; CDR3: CASSHSQGGETQYF
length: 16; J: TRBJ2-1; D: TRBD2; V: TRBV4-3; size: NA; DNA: TGCGCCAGCAGCCAGGGACCGGGACTAGCGGAGAATGAGCAGTTCTTC; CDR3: CASSQGPGLAENEQFF
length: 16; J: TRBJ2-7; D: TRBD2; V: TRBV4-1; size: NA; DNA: TGCGCCAGCAGCCGCTTAGCGGGAGGGAGCTCCTACGAGCAGTACTTC; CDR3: CASSRLAGGSSYEQYF
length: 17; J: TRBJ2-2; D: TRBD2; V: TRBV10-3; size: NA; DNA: TGTGCCATCAGTGAGAGGTTAGCGGGAGACGTCACCGGGGAGCTGTTTTTT; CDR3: CAISERLAGDVTGELFF
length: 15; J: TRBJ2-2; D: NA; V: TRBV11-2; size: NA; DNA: TGTGCCAGCAGGAGACCGGGACAGAACACCGGGGAGCTGTTTTTT; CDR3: CASRRPGQNTGELFF
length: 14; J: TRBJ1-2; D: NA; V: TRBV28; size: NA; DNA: TGTGCCAGCAGAACAGGGAGCGCCAGCTATGGCTACACCTTC; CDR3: CASRTGSASYGYTF
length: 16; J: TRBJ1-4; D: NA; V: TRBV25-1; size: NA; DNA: TGTGCCAGCAGTGAATTAATAGGGGGAACTAATGAAAAACTGTTTTTT; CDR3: CASSELIGGTNEKLFF
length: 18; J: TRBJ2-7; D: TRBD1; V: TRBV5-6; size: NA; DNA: TGTGCCAGCAGCTGGGCGACACCCAGGGGGCGTCCCTCCTACGAGCAGTACTTC; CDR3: CASSWATPRGRPSYEQYF
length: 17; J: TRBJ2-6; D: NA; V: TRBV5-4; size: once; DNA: TGTGCCAGCAGCGTGGGGGGCGGGAACTCTGGGGCCAACGTCCTGACTTTC; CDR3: CASSVGGGNSGANVLTF
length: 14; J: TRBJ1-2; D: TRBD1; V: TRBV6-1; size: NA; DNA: TGTGCCAGCGGCACAGGGGCCGGCCGGGGTGGCTACACCTTC; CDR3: CASGTGAGRGGYTF
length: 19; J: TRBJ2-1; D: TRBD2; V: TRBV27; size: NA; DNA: TGTGCCAGCAGTTTACAGACTAGCGGTCACTCCCCGCCCTACAATGAGCAGTTCTTC; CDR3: CASSLQTSGHSPPYNEQFF
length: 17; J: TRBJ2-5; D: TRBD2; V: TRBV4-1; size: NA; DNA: TGCGCCAGCAGCCTGGGTTGGACTAGCGAATACCAAGAGACCCAGTACTTC; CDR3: CASSLGWTSEYQETQYF
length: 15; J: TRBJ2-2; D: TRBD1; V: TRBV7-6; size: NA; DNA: TGTGCCAGCAGCCCCCAGGGGGCGAGCACCGGGGAGCTGTTTTTT; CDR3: CASSPQGASTGELFF
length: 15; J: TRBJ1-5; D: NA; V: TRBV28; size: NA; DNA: TGTGCCAGCAGCGTGATGGGGCAGGGCAATCAGCCCCAGCATTTT; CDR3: CASSVMGQGNQPQHF
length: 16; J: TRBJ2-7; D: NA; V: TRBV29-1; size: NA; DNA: TGCAGCGTTCCCCAAGGCAGTGGGTCGCTAGTCTACGAGCAGTACTTC; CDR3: CSVPQGSGSLVYEQYF
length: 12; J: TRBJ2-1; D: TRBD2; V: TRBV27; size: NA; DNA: TGTGCCAGCAGAGCTAGCGGCAATGAGCAGTTCTTC; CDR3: CASRASGNEQFF
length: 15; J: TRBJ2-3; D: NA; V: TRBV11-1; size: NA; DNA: TGTGCCAGCAGCTCGCAGGGCGTCGGCACAGATACGCAGTATTTT; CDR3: CASSSQGVGTDTQYF